The sample holds a few counts of the clone carrying this TCR beta chain. TCRdb recomputed calls from the 5' RACE reads with MiXCR, one row per CDR3 protein. The sample consists of around 53,000 distinct CDR3 sequences, approximately 12% of them appearing once. The entry originates in a study of early T cells in non-severe SARS-CoV-2 infection. V trimming: 1 base; J trimming: 2 bases; junction bases outside the gene matches: 7. This CDR3 is built from 17 residues. Germline-derived CDR1 and CDR2 are MNHEY and SVGAGI. V usage is TRBV6-5 and J usage is TRBJ2-3, with 9 bases fitting TRBD2. The sequence was collected from an adult who was a healthcare worker with PCR-confirmed SARS-CoV-2 infection or an uninfected control (not recorded which). Sequenced input: whole blood. CDR3 amino acids: CASSYFPSGVFTDTQYF. The CDR3 DNA sequence: TGTGCCAGCAGTTACTTCCCTAGCGGGGTCTTCACAGATACGCAGTATTTT.